This TCR beta chain is drawn from a study of T cells in Graves' hyperthyroidism and ophthalmopathy. Researchers amplified the TCR beta CDR3 regions from RNA transcripts. Using the HTBI primer set, a first-round RT-PCR was run on the TCR CDR3. A single record per CDR3 protein comes from TCRdb applying MiXCR to the multiplex PCR reads. The table shows approximately 590,000 distinct CDR3 sequences, with 15% to 18% occurring only once. This TCR derives from a woman aged 25 to 45 with Graves' hyperthyroidism. The sequenced sample consisted of blood.

CDR3 region: CASSRSTPGANVLTF. The CDR3 DNA reads as TGTGCCAGTAGTCGATCAACACCCGGGGCCAACGTCCTGACTTTC. J is TRBJ2-6 and V is TRBV19; D is unresolved. V lost 5 bases and J lost 4, with 12 bases in between. This CDR3 contains 15 residues. CDR1 is LNHDA, CDR2 SQIVND, per germline (reference sequence).